This T cell receptor (beta chain) is drawn from a study of cytomegalovirus exposure and HLA in healthy donors. This clone was seen more than once but under ten times. This PCR relied on a set of 60 Vbeta primers and 13 Jbeta primers. The method was immunoSEQ multiplex PCR; TCRdb's version includes in-frame clones alone and lacks a portion of them. Among around 180,000 clones listed, over 60% were seen once. This TCR came from a girl under 18 in good health and CMV-seronegative. The sample taken for sequencing was PBMCs.

The DNA for the CDR3 is TGCGCCAGCAGCTTGGAGGCACCTACTAACTACGAGCAGTACTTC. This encodes CASSLEAPTNYEQYF. The J gene is TRBJ2-7, the V gene TRBV5-1; D gene unclear. CDR3 length equals 15 residues. CDR1 SGHRS and CDR2 YFSETQ come from the germline V gene. Trimming cost V 0 bases and J 3 bases, with 13 bases left between them.